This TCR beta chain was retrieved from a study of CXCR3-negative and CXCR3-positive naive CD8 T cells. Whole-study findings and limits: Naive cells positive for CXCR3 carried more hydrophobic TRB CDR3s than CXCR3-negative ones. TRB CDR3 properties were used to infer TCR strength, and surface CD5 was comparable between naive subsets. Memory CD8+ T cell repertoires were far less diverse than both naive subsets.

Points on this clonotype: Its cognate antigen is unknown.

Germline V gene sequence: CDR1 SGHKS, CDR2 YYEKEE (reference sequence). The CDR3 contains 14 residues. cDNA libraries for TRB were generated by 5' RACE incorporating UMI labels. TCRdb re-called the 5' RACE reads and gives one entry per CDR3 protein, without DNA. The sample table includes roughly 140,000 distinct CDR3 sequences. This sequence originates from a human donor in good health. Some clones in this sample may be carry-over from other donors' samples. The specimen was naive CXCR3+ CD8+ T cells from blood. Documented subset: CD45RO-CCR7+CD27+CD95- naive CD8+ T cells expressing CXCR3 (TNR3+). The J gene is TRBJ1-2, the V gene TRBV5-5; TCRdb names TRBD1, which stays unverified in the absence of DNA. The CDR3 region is CASSLGRTDYGYTF.